These 9 T cell receptor beta chains were all obtained from the same sample, sequenced in a study of blood T cells in healthy people across ages. Then a second PCR, running about 6 to 12 cycles, was carried out with a sample-barcoded 5' primer and a J-beta primer mix. Via MiXCR, TCRdb re-called the 5' RACE reads, giving one row per CDR3 protein. This repertoire shows 500,000 to 600,000 distinct CDR3 sequences, approximately 30% found once; its top ten account for roughly 18%. Sequencing was carried out using blood. The receptors were sampled from a woman in her 70s in good health.

The chain has TRBV29-1 and TRBJ1-1; possibly TRBD1 for D (5 bases). Trimming took 8 bases from V and 4 from J, leaving 17 bases between them. The CDR3 covers 13 residues. CDR1 and CDR2 (germline): SQVTM, ANQGSEA. CDR3 bases: TGCAGCTTCCTACCCAGGGTGGGCACTGAAGCTTTCTTT. Translated: CSFLPRVGTEAFF.

This clonotype was observed a few times. The chain is built from TRBV10-3 and TRBJ2-7; maybe TRBD1 (5 bases). CDR1 is ENHRY, CDR2 SYGVKD, per germline. Trimming removed 9 bases at V and 9 bases at J, with 21 bases between. The CDR3 spans 13 residues. The CDR3 region is CAIRGGTSASQYF. The CDR3 DNA reads TGTGCCATTAGGGGCGGCACCTCGGCGTCGCAGTACTTC.

Ten or more counts support this clonotype. The V and J genes are TRBV21-1 and TRBJ2-5; TRBD1 is the table's D call and was not checked against the DNA. TRBV21-1 is listed as a pseudogene. The CDR3 totals 17 residues. CDR3 region: CASSKEGTGGCNETQYF. CDR3 sequence (DNA): TGTGCCAGCAGCAAAGAGGGGACAGGGGGCTGTAATGAGACCCAGTACTTC.

The chain uses TRBV7-3 and TRBJ2-3, with 8 bases aligning to TRBD2. CDR3 length equals 15 residues. CDR1 is SGHTA, CDR2 FQGTGA, per germline. V shed 5 bases, J shed 5 bases, and the junction held 9 bases outside the gene matches. The CDR3, as DNA: TGTGCCAGCAGCCGTCAAGCGGGGGTGGGAGATACGCAGTATTTT. It yields the protein CASSRQAGVGDTQYF.

A few counts support this clonotype. The chain has TRBV6-2 or TRBV6-3 and TRBJ2-5, with 7 nucleotides matching TRBD1. The tail of the sequence fits TRBJ2-1 better, so the J call may be wrong. Germline CDR1 MNHEY, CDR2 SVGEGT. This CDR3 comprises 15 residues. The CDR3 is CASSSARQGYNEQFF. The CDR3 nucleotides are TGTGCCAGCAGTTCCGCACGACAGGGCTACAATGAGCAGTTCTTC.

The sample holds a few counts of this clonotype. J is TRBJ2-3 and V is TRBV7-2; no clear D gene. Germline V lookup: CDR1 SGHTA, CDR2 FQGNSA. The CDR3 length is 13 residues. V was shortened by 1 base and J by 4 bases, with 6 bases between the two germline ends. The CDR3, as DNA: TGTGCCAGCAGCTTAGGGGTCCCAGATACGCAGTATTTT. Translated: CASSLGVPDTQYF.

The table lists this clonotype with a few counts. The V gene is TRBV20-1, the J gene TRBJ2-7, with D possibly being TRBD2 (6 bases). Near its end, the DNA agrees better with TRBJ2-1, so the J call may be wrong. CDR1 and CDR2 from the germline V gene are DFQATT and SNEGSKA (reference sequence). The CDR3 runs to 15 residues. The CDR3 coding sequence is TGCAGTGCTACCCCGGGGGAGCTGGGAAGTTGGGAGCAGTTCTTC. The encoded protein is CSATPGELGSWEQFF.

The chain has TRBV2 and TRBJ2-7, with 8 bases fitting TRBD2. Germline trimming cut 10 bases from V and 7 bases from J; bases unmatched to any gene: 15. The CDR3 spans 14 residues. Germline V gene sequence: CDR1 SNHLY, CDR2 FYNNEI. The CDR3 DNA reads as TGTGCCACCAAGACCCAGGCGGGGGGCCAGGAGCAGTACTTC. This translates into CATKTQAGGQEQYF. The whole variable domain, filled in from reference TRBV2 and TRBJ2-7, reads EPEVTQTPSHQVTQMGQEVILRCVPISNHLYFYWYRQILGQKVEFLVSFYNNEISEKSEIFDDQFSVERPDGSNFTLKIRSTKLEDSAMYFCATKTQAGGQEQYFGPGTRLTVT.

The J gene is TRBJ2-5, the V gene TRBV20-1, with unresolved D. CDR3 length: 12 residues. Looked up from germline, CDR1 is DFQATT and CDR2 is SNEGSKA (reference sequence). The ends were cut back, 8 bases at V and 5 bases at J, with 15 bases in the middle. CDR3 in amino acids: CSTSPQRETQYF. CDR3 nucleotide sequence: TGCAGTACCTCCCCGCAGAGGGAGACCCAGTACTTC.